This T cell receptor (beta chain) appears in the sequencing data of a study of T-cell reconstitution after alpha-beta-depleted transplantation in children. A TCRbeta library incorporating unique molecular identifiers was prepared. TCRdb passed the PCR reads through MiXCR, listing each CDR3 protein once. The sample yields 500,000 to 600,000 distinct CDR3 sequences, approximately 32% seen once. With 0 bases removed from V and 5 bases from J, the gap between germline ends came to 11 bases. The V gene's germline CDR1 is SGDLS and CDR2 YYNGEE. CDR3 length: 14 amino acids. This clonotype has more than one count but fewer than ten.

Sequenced material: PBMCs from the stem cell graft donor, taken from the stem cell graft. The V call is TRBV9, the J call TRBJ2-5, with unresolved D. The receptor's source is a human donor who donated a stem cell graft to a child with aplastic anemia. Here the CDR3 reads CASSVGVTTETQYF. The CDR3 coding sequence is TGTGCCAGCAGCGTAGGGGTCACGACGGAGACCCAGTACTTC.